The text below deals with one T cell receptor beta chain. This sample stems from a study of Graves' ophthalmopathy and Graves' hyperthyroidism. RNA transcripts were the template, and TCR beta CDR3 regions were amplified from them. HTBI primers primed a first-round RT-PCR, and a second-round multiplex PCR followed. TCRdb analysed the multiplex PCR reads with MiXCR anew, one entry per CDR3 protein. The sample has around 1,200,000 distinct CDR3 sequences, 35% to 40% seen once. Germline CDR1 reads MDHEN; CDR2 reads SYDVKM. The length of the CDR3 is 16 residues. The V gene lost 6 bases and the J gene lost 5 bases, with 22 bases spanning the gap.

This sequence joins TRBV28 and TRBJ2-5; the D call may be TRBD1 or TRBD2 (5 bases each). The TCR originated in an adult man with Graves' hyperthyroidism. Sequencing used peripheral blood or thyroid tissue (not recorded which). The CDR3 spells CASRAWGTTGRETQYF. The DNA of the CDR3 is TGTGCCAGCAGAGCATGGGGGACCACAGGACGGGAGACCCAGTACTTC. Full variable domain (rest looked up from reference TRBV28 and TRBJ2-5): DVKVTQSSRYLVKRTGEKVFLECVQDMDHENMFWYRQDPGLGLRLIYFSYDVKMKEKGDIPEGYSVSREKKERFSLILESASTNQTSMYLCASRAWGTTGRETQYFGPGTRLLVL.